This T cell receptor (beta chain) was obtained from a study of T-cell memory formation after mild COVID-19. On the study more broadly: TCR clusters were mostly confined to one donor each. Findings of the study overall: Mostly located in CM and EM were contracting CD4+ clones, with contracting CD8+ clones located in EMRA. For second-wave clones that peaked at day 37, SARS-CoV-2 specificity went unverified.

Barcoded TCR alpha and TCR beta cDNA libraries with UMIs came from 5'RACE using constant-segment primers. TCRdb re-called the 5' RACE reads with MiXCR, one entry per CDR3 protein. The sample includes roughly 340,000 distinct CDR3 sequences, 20% to 25% seen only once; the top ten take around 20%. A remark on this clonotype: Antigen unknown.

Germline V gives CDR1 MNHEY, CDR2 SVGEGT. After removal of 9 bases from V and 0 bases from J, the junction contained 10 bases not matched to a gene. CDR3 size: 16 residues. The chain links TRBV6-2 or TRBV6-3 to TRBJ2-1; 8 positions match TRBD2. The receptor was isolated from a man younger than 35 who had mild COVID-19 (a few samples of this study predate the infection). Cell type and time point are not known. Sequencing input: PBMCs or a T cell subset sorted from them (not recorded which). The CDR3 loop is CARGTGTRSSYNEQFF. Here the CDR3 DNA reads TGTGCCAGAGGGACCGGGACTAGAAGCTCCTACAATGAGCAGTTCTTC.